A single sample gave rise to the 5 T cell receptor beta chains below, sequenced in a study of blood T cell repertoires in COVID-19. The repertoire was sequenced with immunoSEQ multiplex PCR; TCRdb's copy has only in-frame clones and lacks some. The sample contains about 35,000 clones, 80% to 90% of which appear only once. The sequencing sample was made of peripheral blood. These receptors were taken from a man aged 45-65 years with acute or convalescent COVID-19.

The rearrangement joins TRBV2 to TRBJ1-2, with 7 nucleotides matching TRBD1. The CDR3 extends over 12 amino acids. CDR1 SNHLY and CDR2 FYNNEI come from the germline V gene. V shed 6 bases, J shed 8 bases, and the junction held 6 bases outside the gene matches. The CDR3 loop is CASRYTGDGYTF. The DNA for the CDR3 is TGTGCCAGCAGATATACAGGGGACGGCTACACCTTC.

The CDR3 DNA reads TGTGCCAGTAGTATAGAGGGACTAGCGGGGGGCACAGATACGCAGTATTTT. Amino acids: CASSIEGLAGGTDTQYF. The chain has TRBV19 and TRBJ2-3, with 14 bases that match TRBD2. The V segment lost 0 bases and the J segment 1 base; nucleotides outside the gene matches: 0. The germline V gene encodes CDR1 LNHDA and CDR2 SQIVND (reference sequence). The CDR3 is 17 amino acids. The full variable domain, its missing parts supplied by reference TRBV19 and TRBJ2-3, is DGGITQSPKYLFRKEGQNVTLSCEQNLNHDAMYWYRQDPGQGLRLIYYSQIVNDFQKGDIAEGYSVSREKKESFPLTVTSAQKNPTAFYLCASSIEGLAGGTDTQYFGPGTRLTVL.

The CDR3 DNA reads as TGCGCCAGCAGCACAACCGGGTCGATAAACACTGAAGCTTTCTTT. It encodes CASSTTGSINTEAFF. This chain uses TRBV5-1 with TRBJ1-1; D not resolved. The CDR3 totals 15 residues. Trimming pared 4 bases from V and 2 bases from J, leaving 15 bases between. Germline CDR1 SGHRS, CDR2 YFSETQ.

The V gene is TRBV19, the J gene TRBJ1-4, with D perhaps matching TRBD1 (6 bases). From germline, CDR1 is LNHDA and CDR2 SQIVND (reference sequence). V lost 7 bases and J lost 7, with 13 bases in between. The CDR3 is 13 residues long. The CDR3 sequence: CASTGVYGEKLFF. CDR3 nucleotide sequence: TGTGCCAGTACAGGGGTGTACGGTGAAAAACTGTTTTTT.

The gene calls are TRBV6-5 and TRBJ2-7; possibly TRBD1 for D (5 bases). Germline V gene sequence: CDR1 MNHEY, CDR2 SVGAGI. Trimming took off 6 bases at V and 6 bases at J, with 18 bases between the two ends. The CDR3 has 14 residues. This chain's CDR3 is CASSITGPPLEQYF. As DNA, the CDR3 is TGTGCCAGCAGCATCACAGGACCTCCCCTCGAGCAGTACTTC.